These T cell receptor beta chains were read from a single sample in a study of T cell repertoires in cytomegalovirus infection. MiXCR, run by TCRdb on the reads, gives a single entry per CDR3 protein. The table records over 300,000 distinct CDR3 sequences, over 7.5% of them present only once. Sequences were obtained from PBMCs. The receptors shown here come from a human donor in good health (CMV status not recorded). Some clones in this sample may be carry-over from other donors' samples. Each CDR3 is given with its conserved first and last residue. A D gene is named only where the DNA matches it firmly. The listing skips clone size in some rows; elsewhere it reads once, few, many or a size class.

d_gene,abundance,v_gene,j_gene,CDR3aa,CDR3nt
-,-,TRBV6-2/TRBV6-3,TRBJ2-4,CASGLDQARDKNIQYF,TGTGCCAGCGGTTTAGATCAGGCGAGAGACAAAAACATTCAGTACTTC
-,-,TRBV7-9,TRBJ2-1,CASNSLVGGGSYNEQFF,TGTGCCAGCAACAGCTTAGTAGGAGGGGGGTCCTACAATGAGCAGTTCTTC
-,many,TRBV14,TRBJ2-5,CASSQVGREETQYF,TGTGCCAGCAGCCAAGTAGGCCGGGAGGAGACCCAGTACTTC
TRBD2,many,TRBV25-1,TRBJ2-1,CASSVLGSGGLDEQFF,TGTGCCAGCAGTGTTTTAGGTAGCGGGGGCTTGGATGAGCAGTTCTTC
TRBD1,-,TRBV27,TRBJ2-1,CASSFGTGVWDEQFF,TGTGCCAGCAGTTTTGGGACAGGGGTCTGGGATGAGCAGTTCTTC
-,few,TRBV11-1,TRBJ2-1,CASTAGGNEQFF,TGTGCCAGCACCGCTGGAGGGAATGAGCAGTTCTTC
TRBD2,few,TRBV11-2,TRBJ2-1,CASSSGAGGINEQFF,TGTGCCAGCAGCTCCGGAGCGGGAGGCATCAATGAGCAGTTCTTC
-,many,TRBV7-9,TRBJ2-7,CASSFLGGSSSYEQYF,TGTGCCAGCAGCTTTTTAGGCGGTTCTTCTTCCTACGAGCAGTACTTC
-,-,TRBV27,TRBJ2-7,CASSLGVGPYEQYF,TGTGCCAGCAGTCTCGGGGTGGGTCCCTACGAGCAGTACTTC
TRBD2,-,TRBV4-2,TRBJ2-2,CASSQRTSGSVGELFF,TGTGCCAGCAGCCAGCGGACTAGCGGGAGCGTCGGGGAGCTGTTTTTT
-,many,TRBV27,TRBJ2-7,CASSLGAAYEQYF,TGTGCCAGCAGTTTAGGGGCGGCCTACGAGCAGTACTTC
-,few,TRBV4-1,TRBJ1-2,CASSQPPERSGYTF,TGCGCCAGCAGCCAACCGCCAGAACGGAGCGGCTACACCTTC
-,many,TRBV7-9,TRBJ1-4,CASSYGQTATNEKLFF,TGTGCCAGCAGCTACGGACAGACCGCAACTAATGAAAAACTGTTTTTT
TRBD2,few,TRBV6-1,TRBJ2-3,CARRTSGSTDTQYF,TGTGCCAGGAGGACTAGCGGGAGCACAGATACGCAGTATTTT
TRBD2,many,TRBV7-2,TRBJ2-4,CASSREGLAGLAKNIQYF,TGTGCCAGCAGCAGAGAGGGCTTAGCGGGGTTAGCCAAAAACATTCAGTACTTC
TRBD2,many,TRBV6-2/TRBV6-3,TRBJ2-5,CASSYGASGKQETQYF,TGTGCCAGCAGTTATGGGGCTAGCGGGAAACAAGAGACCCAGTACTTC
-,-,TRBV2,TRBJ1-2,CATTGQTSLDYGYTF,TGTGCCACCACGGGGCAGACCTCTCTAGACTATGGCTACACCTTC
TRBD1,-,TRBV7-2,TRBJ1-5,CASSLQGTVRKQPQHF,TGTGCCAGCAGCTTACAAGGGACAGTCCGAAAACAGCCCCAGCATTTT
-,many,TRBV7-9,TRBJ2-6,CASSFTKTGQRSGANVLTF,TGTGCCAGCAGCTTTACTAAGACCGGCCAGAGGTCTGGGGCCAACGTCCTGACTTTC
TRBD1,many,TRBV7-2,TRBJ2-3,CASSYNSGTGTDTQYF,TGTGCCAGCAGCTACAATTCCGGGACAGGCACAGATACGCAGTATTTT
-,many,TRBV7-2,TRBJ2-2,CASSLRHTGELFF,TGTGCCAGCAGCTTAAGGCACACCGGGGAGCTGTTTTTT
-,many,TRBV28,TRBJ1-5,CASSILGNQPQHF,TGTGCCAGCAGCATACTAGGCAATCAGCCCCAGCATTTT
TRBD2,many,TRBV7-9,TRBJ2-5,CASSPDSGTSGRIRETQYF,TGTGCCAGCAGCCCCGACTCCGGGACTAGCGGGAGGATAAGGGAGACCCAGTACTTC
TRBD2,-,TRBV11-2,TRBJ2-1,CASSLGIAGGDEQFF,TGTGCCAGCAGCTTAGGAATAGCGGGAGGTGATGAGCAGTTCTTC
-,few,TRBV19,TRBJ2-6,CASSTNGVGANVLTF,TGTGCCAGTAGTACCAACGGGGTCGGGGCCAACGTCCTGACTTTC
TRBD1,many,TRBV7-3,TRBJ2-7,CASSLGPGQVYEQYF,TGTGCCAGCAGCTTAGGTCCGGGACAGGTCTACGAGCAGTACTTC
-,few,TRBV7-9,TRBJ2-3,CASSLRGREADTQYF,TGTGCCAGCAGCTTACGGGGAAGAGAAGCTGATACGCAGTATTTT
TRBD2,few,TRBV9,TRBJ2-1,CASSVVAGGINEQFF,TGTGCCAGCAGCGTAGTGGCGGGAGGTATTAATGAGCAGTTCTTC
TRBD1,many,TRBV2,TRBJ1-1,CASTLRGTDAPYFVTEAFF,TGTGCCAGCACCCTAAGGGGGACAGATGCCCCCTATTTCGTCACTGAAGCTTTCTTT
-,many,TRBV7-2,TRBJ2-2,CASSFGPPSTGELFF,TGTGCCAGCAGCTTCGGCCCGCCCTCGACCGGGGAGCTGTTTTTT
TRBD1,-,TRBV7-6,TRBJ2-7,CASSLHRQGRVYEQYF,TGTGCCAGCAGCCTACACAGACAGGGACGGGTCTACGAGCAGTACTTC
-,many,TRBV7-2,TRBJ2-3,CASSLEGGGDTQYF,TGTGCCAGCAGCTTAGAGGGAGGCGGGGATACGCAGTATTTT
-,-,TRBV28,TRBJ1-2,CASSFSIGSNYGYTF,TGTGCCAGCAGTTTTTCAATCGGCTCTAACTATGGCTACACCTTC
-,many,TRBV5-5,TRBJ2-1,CASSPSNNPGDQQFF,TGTGCCAGCAGCCCAAGTAATAACCCGGGCGACCAGCAGTTCTTC
-,few,TRBV12-3/TRBV12-4,TRBJ2-3,CASASSGGTLDTQYF,TGTGCCAGCGCGAGCTCCGGGGGCACCTTGGATACGCAGTATTTT
-,-,TRBV12-3/TRBV12-4,TRBJ1-6,CASRNNRDSPLHF,TGTGCCAGCAGGAATAACAGGGATTCACCCCTCCACTTT
-,many,TRBV4-2,TRBJ1-2,CASSQSTLSNYGYTF,TGTGCCAGCAGCCAGTCCACTTTAAGTAACTATGGCTACACCTTC
-,few,TRBV19,TRBJ1-1,CASSIGQKIVNTEAFF,TGTGCCAGTAGTATAGGACAGAAAATAGTGAACACTGAAGCTTTCTTT
TRBD2,few,TRBV30,TRBJ2-1,CAWNPGLAGAYNEQFF,TGTGCCTGGAACCCAGGACTAGCGGGAGCCTACAATGAGCAGTTCTTC
TRBD2,-,TRBV30,TRBJ2-2,CAWSPSGTGELFF,TGTGCCTGGAGTCCTAGCGGTACCGGGGAGCTGTTTTTT
-,many,TRBV13,TRBJ1-3,CASRPLGGLLGNTIYF,TGTGCCAGCAGGCCCCTCGGGGGGCTACTCGGAAACACCATATATTTT
TRBD2,-,TRBV12-3/TRBV12-4,TRBJ2-2,CASDGGVPGELFF,TGTGCCAGTGATGGGGGGGTTCCCGGGGAGCTGTTTTTT
-,many,TRBV12-3/TRBV12-4,TRBJ1-1,CASSLRGDTEAFF,TGTGCCAGCAGTTTAAGGGGGGACACTGAAGCTTTCTTT
TRBD2,many,TRBV28,TRBJ2-7,CASSFDRTSGSYEQYF,TGTGCCAGCAGTTTTGACAGGACTAGCGGTTCCTACGAGCAGTACTTC
-,few,TRBV5-1,TRBJ2-3,CASSFIPQGSTDTQYF,TGCGCCAGCAGCTTCATCCCACAGGGCAGCACAGATACGCAGTATTTT
-,few,TRBV19,TRBJ2-1,CASTTGIPPYNEQFF,TGTGCCAGTACAACAGGGATACCCCCCTACAATGAGCAGTTCTTC
-,few,TRBV7-2,TRBJ2-2,CASSLGPGSAGELFF,TGTGCCAGCAGCTTAGGACCGGGGAGCGCCGGGGAGCTGTTTTTT
TRBD2,many,TRBV7-3,TRBJ2-5,CASSLTTSSGETQYF,TGTGCCAGCAGCTTAACGACTAGCTCTGGGGAGACCCAGTACTTC
-,-,TRBV4-2,TRBJ1-2,CASSQERRYGYTF,TGTGCCAGCAGCCAAGAGAGGCGCTATGGCTACACCTTC
-,few,TRBV20-1,TRBJ2-5,CSAEHGETQYF,TGCAGTGCTGAGCATGGCGAGACCCAGTACTTC
TRBD1,many,TRBV7-3,TRBJ2-6,CASSVQGSGANVLTF,TGTGCCAGCAGCGTACAGGGGTCTGGGGCCAACGTCCTGACTTTC
TRBD2,many,TRBV7-2,TRBJ2-5,CASSSWLGGEETQYF,TGTGCCAGCAGCTCCTGGCTCGGGGGGGAAGAGACCCAGTACTTC
-,few,TRBV29-1,TRBJ2-1,CSVEPAISYNEQFF,TGCAGCGTTGAACCGGCGATCTCCTACAATGAGCAGTTCTTC